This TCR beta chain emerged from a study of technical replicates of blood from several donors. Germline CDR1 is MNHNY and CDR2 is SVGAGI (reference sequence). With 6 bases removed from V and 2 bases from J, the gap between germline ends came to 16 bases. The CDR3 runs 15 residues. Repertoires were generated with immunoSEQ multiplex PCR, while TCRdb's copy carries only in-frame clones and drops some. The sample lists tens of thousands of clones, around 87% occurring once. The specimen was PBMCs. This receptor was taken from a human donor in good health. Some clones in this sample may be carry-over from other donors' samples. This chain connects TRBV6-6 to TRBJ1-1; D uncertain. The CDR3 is CASSPRESGNTEAFF. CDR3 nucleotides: TGTGCCAGCAGCCCCCGGGAGAGTGGTAACACTGAAGCTTTCTTT.